Here is one T cell receptor (beta chain) with its context. Its target is not known. This entry is derived from a study of cytomegalovirus exposure and HLA in healthy donors. Study outcomes and limitations: Reported performance of the classifier showed diagnosis of cytomegalovirus status with high specificity and sensitivity.

The PCR used 60 Vbeta and 13 Jbeta primers. Original methodology: A later analysis tallied 87 million or so unique TCR beta chains, 9 million to 12 million of them shared. Assay used: immunoSEQ multiplex PCR; TCRdb lists only in-frame clones, some missing. D and trimming were read from the DNA, whereas the V and J calls and clone size are those reported in that table. This table has approximately 100,000 clones, 78% appearing once. This CDR3 is built from 15 residues. The V and J ends lost 5 bases and 4 bases, in that order; junction bases with no gene match: 8. CDR1 and CDR2 from the germline V gene are MNHNS and SASEGT.

This receptor was identified in a woman in her forties in good health and CMV-seropositive. This chain links TRBV6-1 with TRBJ1-2, with 9 bases aligning to TRBD1. Sequenced material: PBMCs. The CDR3 DNA sequence: TGTGCCAGCAGTTGGGGACAGGGAGGGGGCTATGGCTACACCTTC. Translated: CASSWGQGGGYGYTF.